The 28 T cell receptor beta chains below come from one sample, sequenced in a study of blood T cell repertoires in COVID-19. The assay was immunoSEQ multiplex PCR, and TCRdb's table has in-frame clones only and misses some. The profile covers 200,000 to 300,000 clones, with around 86% appearing a single time and about 9.2% taken by the ten largest. Sequenced material: peripheral blood. Source of these receptors: a middle-aged man who had recovered from COVID-19.

The rearrangement links TRBV6-2 or TRBV6-3 to TRBJ2-7; TRBD2 matches 15 bases. V lost 5 bases and J lost 6; bases outside the gene matches: 8. The CDR3 consists of 16 residues. Germline V gives CDR1 MNHEY, CDR2 SVGEGT. The CDR3 loop reads CASSPGLAGGVGEQYF. CDR3 DNA: TGTGCCAGCAGTCCGGGACTAGCGGGGGGAGTTGGCGAGCAGTACTTC.

V usage is TRBV7-6 and J usage is TRBJ1-5; 8 bases are shared with TRBD1. This CDR3 contains 15 residues. The V gene's germline CDR1 is SGHVS and CDR2 FNYEAQ. V shed 4 bases and J 4 bases; nucleotides not matched to a gene: 6. The chain's CDR3 is CASSSAQGANQPQHF. For the CDR3, the DNA is TGTGCCAGCAGCTCCGCCCAGGGGGCAAATCAGCCCCAGCATTTT.

V and J are TRBV6-5 and TRBJ1-2; 9 bases map to TRBD1. With 4 bases clipped from V and 7 bases from J, the junction kept 7 bases outside the gene matches. From germline, CDR1 is MNHEY and CDR2 SVGAGI. The CDR3 consists of 14 residues. The CDR3 spells CASSWTGEKGGYTF. The CDR3 nucleotides are TGTGCCAGCAGTTGGACAGGGGAAAAAGGTGGCTACACCTTC.

CDR3 sequence: CASNLIAGASYEQYF. The CDR3 coding sequence is TGTGCCAGCAACTTGATAGCGGGAGCATCCTACGAGCAGTACTTC. This chain uses TRBV6-6 with TRBJ2-7, with 9 bases fitting TRBD2. Germline V gives CDR1 MNHNY, CDR2 SVGAGI (reference sequence). There are 15 residues in the CDR3. The V and J ends lost 7 bases and 1 base, in that order; junction bases with no gene match: 8.

The rearrangement joins TRBV21-1 to TRBJ2-7; the table's D call of TRBD2 was not tested on the DNA. TRBV21-1 counts as a pseudogene. The CDR3 spans 15 residues. CDR3 sequence reads: CASSKRAGDSYEQYF. The CDR3 nucleotides read TGTGCCAGCAGCAAACGCGCGGGGGACTCCTACGAGCAGTACTTC.

This sequence joins TRBV2 and TRBJ1-5, with D possibly being TRBD1 (5 bases). The CDR3 is 14 amino acids. Trimming left V 6 bases short and J 2 bases short, with 11 bases between. Per the germline V gene, CDR1 is SNHLY and CDR2 is FYNNEI. CDR3 loop: CASRGGYGNQPQHF. For the CDR3, the DNA is TGTGCCAGCAGGGGGGGGTATGGCAATCAGCCCCAGCATTTT.

The V gene is TRBV7-9, the J gene TRBJ2-7; 7 positions match TRBD1. This CDR3 comprises 14 residues. Per the germline V gene, CDR1 is SEHNR and CDR2 is FQNEAQ (reference sequence). With 7 bases clipped from V and 0 bases from J, the junction kept 6 bases outside the gene matches. The CDR3 nucleotides read TGTGCCAGCACCATGTCAGGGGGCTCCTACGAGCAGTACTTC. This encodes CASTMSGGSYEQYF.

The rearrangement joins TRBV5-8 to TRBJ2-1, with a tentative D call TRBD1 (5 bases). The germline gives CDR1 SGHTS, CDR2 YDEGEE. V lost 4 bases and J 0 bases, leaving 17 bases between the germline ends. The CDR3 has 17 residues. The CDR3 region is CASSDGAFQSSYNEQFF. CDR3 in DNA: TGTGCCAGCAGCGATGGGGCATTCCAAAGCTCCTACAATGAGCAGTTCTTC.

As for this clone: Germline and junction disagree at one end, which may indicate a read error. The rearrangement uses TRBV7-9 and TRBJ2-7; TRBD2 matches at 9 bases. In germline, CDR1 is SEHNR, CDR2 FQNEAQ (reference sequence). The CDR3 has 15 amino acids. CDR3 residues: CASSLVGTSSDEQYF. The CDR3 DNA is TGTGCCAGCAGCTTAGTCGGGACTAGCTCCGACGAGCAGTACTTC.

This clone was counted a single time. V gene TRBV9 combines with J gene TRBJ2-3; 10 bases are shared with TRBD2. The CDR3 extends over 16 amino acids. J lost 0 bases, V lost 1 base, and 2 bases had no gene match. The germline CDR1 and CDR2 sequences are SGDLS and YYNGEE. The CDR3 protein is CASSVSGGASTDTQYF. CDR3 bases: TGTGCCAGCAGCGTAAGCGGGGGGGCTAGCACAGATACGCAGTATTTT.

This chain connects TRBV5-1 to TRBJ2-2, with D possibly being TRBD1 (5 bases). CDR3 length: 14 residues. V dropped 0 bases and J dropped 4 bases, with 7 bases sitting between them. The germline V gene has CDR1 SGHRS and CDR2 YFSETQ. The CDR3 loop is CASSLGGITGELFF. DNA of the CDR3: TGCGCCAGCAGCTTGGGGGGCATCACCGGGGAGCTGTTTTTT.

This clone was found once. CDR3 DNA: TGTGCCAGTCTCTCTTGGAACACCGGGGAGCTGTTTTTT. It is translated as CASLSWNTGELFF. This chain uses TRBV19 with TRBJ2-2, with D uncertain. Trimming shortened V by 8 bases and J by 1 base, and 8 bases separated the two germline ends. Germline loops: CDR1 LNHDA, CDR2 SQIVND (reference sequence). The CDR3 contains 13 residues.

The genes are TRBV5-8 and TRBJ2-4, with 7 bases that match TRBD2. This CDR3 is 17 amino acids long. The trim removed 6 bases at V and 0 bases at J, leaving 12 bases unmatched. Per the germline V gene, CDR1 is SGHTS and CDR2 is YDEGEE. CDR3 region: CASNLGRAILAKNIQYF. DNA of the CDR3: TGTGCCAGCAACCTGGGGAGGGCCATACTAGCCAAAAACATTCAGTACTTC.

The chain recombines TRBV6-6 with TRBJ2-7, with 10 bases fitting TRBD2. CDR1 is MNHNY and CDR2 is SVGAGI in the germline V gene (reference sequence). The ends lost 6 bases at V and 4 bases at J; junction bases unmatched: 6. This CDR3 has 14 amino acids. The CDR3 spells CASSRGLAAYEQYF. Here the CDR3 DNA reads TGTGCCAGCAGCCGCGGACTAGCGGCGTACGAGCAGTACTTC.

The V gene is TRBV19, the J gene TRBJ2-2; the match to TRBD1 covers 9 bases. This CDR3 spans 13 amino acids. J lost 4 bases, V lost 7 bases, and 1 base had no gene match. CDR1 is LNHDA and CDR2 is SQIVND in the germline V gene (reference sequence). DNA of the CDR3: TGTGCCAGTATGACAGGGGGCACCGGGGAGCTGTTTTTT. Its translation: CASMTGGTGELFF.

The rearrangement uses TRBV14 and TRBJ1-2; possibly TRBD1 for D (6 bases). The CDR3 loop spans 16 amino acids. Germline V gene data show CDR1 as SGHDN and CDR2 as FVKESK. V gave up 0 bases and J gave up 0 bases, with 11 bases separating them. CDR3: CASSQDGGGSNYGYTF. DNA of the CDR3: TGTGCCAGCAGCCAAGATGGGGGGGGCTCTAACTATGGCTACACCTTC.

The chain carries TRBV5-6 and TRBJ2-3; TRBD2 matches at 10 bases. V was pared by 1 base and J by 5 bases, with 4 bases of the junction left unmatched. The CDR3 is 15 amino acids. CDR1 and CDR2 from the germline V gene are SGHDT and YYEEEE. This CDR3 reads CASSLTSGALDTQYF. CDR3 sequence (DNA): TGTGCCAGCAGCTTGACTAGCGGGGCCTTAGATACGCAGTATTTT.

The rearrangement uses TRBV9 and TRBJ1-1; TRBD1 is a possible D gene (5 bases). CDR1 and CDR2 (germline): SGDLS, YYNGEE. Trimming removed 3 bases from V and 0 bases from J, with 9 bases in between. The CDR3 length is 14 residues. CDR3 DNA: TGTGCCAGCAGCGAACAGGATGTGAACACTGAAGCTTTCTTT. It specifies CASSEQDVNTEAFF. The variable domain in full, with the rest retrieved from reference TRBV9 and TRBJ1-1, is DSGVTQTPKHLITATGQRVTLRCSPRSGDLSVYWYQQSLDQGLQFLIQYYNGEERAKGNILERFSAQQFPDLHSELNLSSLELGDSALYFCASSEQDVNTEAFFGQGTRLTVV.

This sequence joins TRBV7-9 and TRBJ1-2; D perhaps matches TRBD1 (5 bases). Germline V gene sequence: CDR1 SEHNR, CDR2 FQNEAQ (reference sequence). This CDR3 has 11 residues. The germline V and J ends were trimmed by 4 bases and 12 bases, with 12 bases remaining between them. CDR3 sequence (DNA): TGTGCCAGCAGCTCCGGCGGGGCCAACACCTTC. Amino acids: CASSSGGANTF.

This clone was seen a handful of times. J is TRBJ1-2 and V is TRBV30; TRBD1 agrees at 12 bases. There are 14 residues in the CDR3. Per the germline V gene, CDR1 is GTSNPN and CDR2 is SVGIG (reference sequence). V lost 3 bases to trimming and J lost 7 bases; unmatched junction nucleotides: 6. For the CDR3, the DNA is TGTGCCTGGAGAGGGGACAGGGGGCCTCGTGGCTACACCTTC. This translates into CAWRGDRGPRGYTF.

The gene calls are TRBV24-1 and TRBJ2-1; 14 bases are shared with TRBD2. This CDR3 is 16 amino acids long. CDR1 and CDR2 (germline): KGHDR, SFDVKD. The junction had 5 bases not matched to a gene; V was cut back by 4 bases and J by 7 bases. Written as DNA, the CDR3 is TGTGCCACCAGTGACCCTGGACTAGCGGGAGGAAATGAGCAGTTCTTC. This codes for CATSDPGLAGGNEQFF.

The genes are TRBV6-6 and TRBJ1-2, with D maybe TRBD1 (6 bases). CDR3 size: 16 residues. Trimming shortened V by 0 bases and J by 4 bases, and 15 bases separated the two germline ends. Per the germline V gene, CDR1 is MNHNY and CDR2 is SVGAGI (reference sequence). Here the CDR3 reads CASSYSKGGGAYGYTF. CDR3 nucleotides: TGTGCCAGCAGTTACTCAAAGGGGGGGGGCGCCTATGGCTACACCTTC.

A single count supports this clone. As DNA, the CDR3 is TGTGCCAGCAGTCGGGACAGGGGGCTGGGCACCGGGGAGCTGTTTTTT. Amino acids: CASSRDRGLGTGELFF. This chain connects TRBV6-2 or TRBV6-3 to TRBJ2-2; TRBD1 agrees at 12 bases. After removal of 5 bases from V and 4 bases from J, the junction contained 5 bases not matched to a gene. This CDR3 is 16 amino acids long. Germline loops: CDR1 MNHEY, CDR2 SVGEGT.

This chain uses TRBV30 with TRBJ2-3; D is perhaps TRBD1 (6 bases). The CDR3 contains 16 residues. Deletions cut 0 bases from V and 0 bases from J, with 13 bases between. CDR1 is GTSNPN and CDR2 is SVGIG in the germline V gene (reference sequence). CDR3 residues: CAWSVPRQASTDTQYF. The CDR3 bases are TGTGCCTGGAGTGTACCCAGACAGGCTAGCACAGATACGCAGTATTTT.

V usage is TRBV5-1 and J usage is TRBJ1-2, with D unresolved. CDR1 and CDR2 from the germline V gene are SGHRS and YFSETQ. Trimming stripped 3 bases from V and 5 bases from J, with 14 bases between. CDR3 length: 14 residues. The CDR3 nucleotides are TGCGCCAGCAGCTCGCTGGGCCAGATATATGGCTACACCTTC. Protein product: CASSSLGQIYGYTF.

The chain couples TRBV4-2 to TRBJ1-1, with D unresolved. V lost 6 bases and J lost 0, with 11 bases in between. The CDR3 spans 14 residues. The germline CDR1 and CDR2 sequences are LGHNA and YNFKEQ. CDR3 loop: CASSRGSLNTEAFF. The DNA for the CDR3 is TGTGCCAGCAGTCGCGGGAGCCTGAACACTGAAGCTTTCTTT.

The table lists this clone with a count of one. V is TRBV7-2 and J is TRBJ1-2; TRBD1 matches at 10 bases. The CDR3 loop spans 15 amino acids. Losses at the gene ends were 5 bases for V and 7 bases for J; bases not matched to a gene: 10. The germline gives CDR1 SGHTA, CDR2 FQGNSA. CDR3 in amino acids: CASSPTTGGTAGYTF. CDR3 sequence (DNA): TGTGCCAGCAGCCCAACGACAGGGGGCACTGCTGGCTACACCTTC.

The chain couples TRBV5-1 to TRBJ1-4; D gene uncertain. CDR1 SGHRS and CDR2 YFSETQ come from the germline V gene. Trimming removed 3 bases at V and 8 bases at J, with 14 bases between. CDR3 length: 14 residues. The CDR3 sequence is CASSSEGREEKLFF. In DNA, the CDR3 is TGCGCCAGCAGCTCCGAAGGTAGGGAGGAAAAACTGTTTTTT.